The clone carrying this T cell receptor (beta chain) was detected a few times. This sample was taken from a study of blood T cells in healthy people across ages. Donors were systemically healthy Caucasian individuals from Russia aged roughly 6 to 100 years. PCR was performed a second time for roughly 7 to 12 cycles using a sample-barcoded 5' primer and a J-beta primer mix. Every sample gave at least 2.5 million paired-end reads containing CDR3. A single record per CDR3 protein comes from TCRdb applying MiXCR to the 5' RACE reads. The sample yields 750,000 to 950,000 distinct CDR3 sequences, about 26% seen once. These data were also filed under a second study, of T cells of mothers and their children. From that second work: Donation involved three healthy Caucasian mothers and the six children that they had.

This TCR was recovered from a boy younger than 18 in good health. The sample taken for sequencing was blood.

Here the CDR3 DNA reads TGTGCCAGCAGTTTACGGTGGACGCCAGACTCCCGTCTGTTTTTT. It specifies CASSLRWTPDSRLFF. This rearrangement joins TRBV12-3 or TRBV12-4 to TRBJ1-4; D call uncertain. The CDR3 spans 15 residues. The V end lost 2 bases, the J end lost 14 bases, and 21 bases lay between the germline ends.